This T cell receptor (beta chain) was retrieved from a study of blood T cell repertoires in COVID-19. Overall study context: T cells, B-cell-depleted T cells, or PBMCs provided the cDNA or gDNA that served as material.

Original data processing: Amplification of reference gene primers was used by the study to estimate nucleated cell counts. Only in-frame clones appear in the TCRdb table, and some are missing; sequencing was by immunoSEQ multiplex PCR. That table gives V, J and clone size, and the DNA gave D and trimming. The table records about 230,000 clones, about 85% of them present only once. This clone was counted only a few times. V lost 4 bases and J lost 0, with 7 bases in between. The CDR3 spans 14 residues. Germline lookup yields CDR1 SEHNR and CDR2 FQNEAQ (reference sequence). This chain connects TRBV7-9 to TRBJ2-4; D possibly corresponds to TRBD1 (5 bases). The clonotype was recovered from a man aged 35 to 55 with acute or convalescent COVID-19. The sequenced sample was peripheral blood. CDR3 sequence: CASSSGLAKNIQYF. CDR3 sequence (DNA): TGTGCCAGCAGCTCAGGGTTAGCCAAAAACATTCAGTACTTC.